Below, 8 T cell receptor beta chains from the same sample are listed, as sequenced in a study of T cells after yellow fever vaccination. TCRdb itself ran the 5' RACE reads through MiXCR, one entry per CDR3 protein. The sample yields a few hundred thousand distinct CDR3 sequences, approximately 3.8% seen once. The sample in question was PBMCs, obtained on the day of the yellow fever booster vaccination. The receptors stem from a man younger than 35 who received the YFV17D yellow fever vaccine.

This clonotype was seen many times. V is TRBV7-2 and J is TRBJ1-2; 9 bases align to TRBD1. Germline CDR1 SGHTA, CDR2 FQGNSA. Losses at the gene ends were 4 bases for V and 1 base for J; bases not matched to a gene: 1. The CDR3 is 14 residues long. Written as DNA, the CDR3 is TGTGCCAGCAGCTGGGGACAGGGTAACTATGGCTACACCTTC. Its translation is CASSWGQGNYGYTF. The full variable domain, with the rest looked up from reference TRBV7-2 and TRBJ1-2, is GAGVSQSPSNKVTEKGKDVELRCDPISGHTALYWYRQSLGQGLEFLIYFQGNSAPDKSGLPSDRFSAERTGGSVSTLTIQRTQQEDSAVYLCASSWGQGNYGYTFGSGTRLTVV.

This clonotype showed up many times. V gene TRBV4-3 combines with J gene TRBJ2-5; D is perhaps TRBD2 (5 bases). V shed 5 bases and J shed 1 base, with 17 bases lying between them. The germline gives CDR1 LGHNA, CDR2 YSLEER. The length of the CDR3 is 16 residues. The CDR3 DNA is TGCGCCAGCAGCAAAGGGTCCTGGCGGGTCCAAGAGACCCAGTACTTC. Translated, it gives CASSKGSWRVQETQYF.

This clonotype was found many times. The genes are TRBV7-2 and TRBJ1-5, with D tentatively TRBD1 (6 bases). Per the germline V gene, CDR1 is SGHTA and CDR2 is FQGNSA. The CDR3 extends over 15 amino acids. V lost 6 bases and J lost 0, with 12 bases in between. As DNA, the CDR3 is TGTGCCAGCAGTTCACAGGGTTATAGCAATCAGCCCCAGCATTTT. The encoded protein is CASSSQGYSNQPQHF.

The CDR3 DNA is TGTGCCAGCAGCCAAAACTGGGATCAGCCCCAGCATTTT. Protein: CASSQNWDQPQHF. The chain couples TRBV7-9 to TRBJ1-5; D remains ambiguous. V lost 5 bases, J lost 5 bases, and 10 bases lay in between. The CDR3 has 13 residues. CDR1 and CDR2 from the germline V gene are SEHNR and FQNEAQ (reference sequence).

This clonotype was recorded a few times. The CDR3 reads CSASSPDNAKLFF. DNA for the CDR3: TGCAGTGCTAGTTCACCGGACAACGCAAAACTGTTTTTT. This chain uses TRBV20-1 with TRBJ1-4; D is possibly TRBD1 (5 bases). This CDR3 is 13 amino acids long. Trimming cost V 3 bases and J 10 bases, with 15 bases left between them. CDR1 and CDR2 (germline): DFQATT, SNEGSKA (reference sequence).

The V gene is TRBV29-1, the J gene TRBJ1-2, with unresolved D. CDR3 size: 10 residues. The germline V and J ends were trimmed by 8 bases and 3 bases, with 7 bases remaining between them. Germline V gene sequence: CDR1 SQVTM, CDR2 ANQGSEA. The CDR3 coding sequence is TGCAGCACCGGGGACTATGGCTACACCTTC. Encoded protein: CSTGDYGYTF.

This clonotype was detected many times. CDR3 nucleotides: TGCGCCAGCAGCGGGGGGACAGGGGGCCCCCAAGAGACCCAGTACTTC. Its protein product is CASSGGTGGPQETQYF. V gene TRBV5-1 combines with J gene TRBJ2-5, with 12 bases fitting TRBD1. V lost 4 bases and J lost 1; bases outside the gene matches: 5. Per germline, CDR1 SGHRS and CDR2 YFSETQ. This CDR3 region has 16 residues.

This clonotype turned up a few times. The CDR3 loop is CASKLDRGREQFF. CDR3 nucleotides: TGTGCCAGCAAACTGGACAGGGGTCGTGAGCAGTTCTTC. The chain is built from TRBV2 and TRBJ2-1, with 9 bases matching TRBD1. The germline V gene has CDR1 SNHLY and CDR2 FYNNEI. V shed 7 bases and J 9 bases; nucleotides not matched to a gene: 7. The CDR3 loop spans 13 amino acids. The full variable domain, rest sourced from reference TRBV2 and TRBJ2-1, is EPEVTQTPSHQVTQMGQEVILRCVPISNHLYFYWYRQILGQKVEFLVSFYNNEISEKSEIFDDQFSVERPDGSNFTLKIRSTKLEDSAMYFCASKLDRGREQFFGPGTRLTVL.